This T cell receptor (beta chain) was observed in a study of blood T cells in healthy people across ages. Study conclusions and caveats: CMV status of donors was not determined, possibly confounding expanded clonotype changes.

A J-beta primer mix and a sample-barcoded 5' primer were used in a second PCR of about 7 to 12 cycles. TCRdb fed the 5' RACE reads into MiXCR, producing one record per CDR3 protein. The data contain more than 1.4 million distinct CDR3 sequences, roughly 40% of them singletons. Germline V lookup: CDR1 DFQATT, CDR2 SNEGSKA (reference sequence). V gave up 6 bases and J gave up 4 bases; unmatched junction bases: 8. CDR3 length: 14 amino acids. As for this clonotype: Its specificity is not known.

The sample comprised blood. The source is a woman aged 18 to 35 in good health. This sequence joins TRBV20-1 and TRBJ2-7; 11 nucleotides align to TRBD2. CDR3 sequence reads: CSASTSGTEYEQYF. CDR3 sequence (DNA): TGCAGTGCCTCGACTAGCGGGACAGAGTACGAGCAGTACTTC.